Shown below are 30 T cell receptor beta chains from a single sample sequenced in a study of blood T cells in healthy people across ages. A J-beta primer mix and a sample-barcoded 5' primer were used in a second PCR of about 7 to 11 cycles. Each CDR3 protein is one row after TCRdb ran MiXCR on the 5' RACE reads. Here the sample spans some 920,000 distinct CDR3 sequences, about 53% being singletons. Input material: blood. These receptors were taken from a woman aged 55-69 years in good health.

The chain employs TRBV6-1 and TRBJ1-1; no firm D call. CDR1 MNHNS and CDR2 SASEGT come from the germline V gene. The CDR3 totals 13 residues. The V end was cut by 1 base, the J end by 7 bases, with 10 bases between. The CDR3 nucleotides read TGTGCCAGCAGTGAAGAGTCAATAGGTGAAGCTTTCTTT. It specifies CASSEESIGEAFF.

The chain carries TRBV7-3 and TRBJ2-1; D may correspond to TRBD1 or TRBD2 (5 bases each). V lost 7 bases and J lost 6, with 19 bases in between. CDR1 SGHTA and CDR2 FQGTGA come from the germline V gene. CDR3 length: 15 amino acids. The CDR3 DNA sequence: TGTGCCAGCACTCCGCAGGGACCCGTTTCCAATGAGCAGTTCTTC. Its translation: CASTPQGPVSNEQFF. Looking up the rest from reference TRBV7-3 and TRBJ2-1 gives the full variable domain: GAGVSQTPSNKVTEKGKYVELRCDPISGHTALYWYRQSLGQGPEFLIYFQGTGAADDSGLPNDRFFAVRPEGSVSTLKIQRTERGDSAVYLCASTPQGPVSNEQFFGPGTRLTVL.

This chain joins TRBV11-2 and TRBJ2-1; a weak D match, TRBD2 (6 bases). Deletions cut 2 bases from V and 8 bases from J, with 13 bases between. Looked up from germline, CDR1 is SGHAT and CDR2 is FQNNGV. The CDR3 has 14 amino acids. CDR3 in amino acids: CASSLTAGRYEQFF. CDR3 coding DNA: TGTGCCAGCAGCTTAACGGCGGGAAGGTATGAGCAGTTCTTC.

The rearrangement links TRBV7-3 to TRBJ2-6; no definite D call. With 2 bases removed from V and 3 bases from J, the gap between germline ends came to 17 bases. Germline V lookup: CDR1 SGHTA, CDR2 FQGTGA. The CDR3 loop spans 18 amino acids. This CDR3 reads CASSLLPLTLFGANVLTF. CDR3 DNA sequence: TGTGCCAGCAGCTTACTACCCCTAACTCTTTTTGGGGCCAACGTCCTGACTTTC.

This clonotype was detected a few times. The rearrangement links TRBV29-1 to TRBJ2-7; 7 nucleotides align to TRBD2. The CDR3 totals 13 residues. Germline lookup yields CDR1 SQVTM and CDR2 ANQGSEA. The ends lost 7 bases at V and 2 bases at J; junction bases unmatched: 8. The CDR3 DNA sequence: TGCAGCGCCGGTGGACTAGGACCCTACGAGCAGTACTTC. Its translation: CSAGGLGPYEQYF.

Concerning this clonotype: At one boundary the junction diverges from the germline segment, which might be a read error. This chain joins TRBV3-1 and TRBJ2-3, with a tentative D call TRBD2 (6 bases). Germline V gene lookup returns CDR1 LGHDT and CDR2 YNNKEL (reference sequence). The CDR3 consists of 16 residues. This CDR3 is CASSHDRSAGGDMQYF. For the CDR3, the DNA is TGTGCCAGCAGCCACGACCGGTCCGCCGGGGGAGATATGCAGTATTTT.

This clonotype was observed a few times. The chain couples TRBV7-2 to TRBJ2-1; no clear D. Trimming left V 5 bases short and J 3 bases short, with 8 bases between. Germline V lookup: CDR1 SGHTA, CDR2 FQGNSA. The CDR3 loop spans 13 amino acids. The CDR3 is CASSGPNYNEQFF. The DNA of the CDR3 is TGTGCCAGCAGCGGGCCGAACTACAATGAGCAGTTCTTC.

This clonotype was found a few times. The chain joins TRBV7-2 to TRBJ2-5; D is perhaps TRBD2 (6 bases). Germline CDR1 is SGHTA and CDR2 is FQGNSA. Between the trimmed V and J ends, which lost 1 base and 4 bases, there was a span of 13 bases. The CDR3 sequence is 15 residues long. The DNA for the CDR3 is TGTGCCAGCAGCTTAGAGGTGCGGGAACGAGAGACCCAGTACTTC. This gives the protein CASSLEVRERETQYF.

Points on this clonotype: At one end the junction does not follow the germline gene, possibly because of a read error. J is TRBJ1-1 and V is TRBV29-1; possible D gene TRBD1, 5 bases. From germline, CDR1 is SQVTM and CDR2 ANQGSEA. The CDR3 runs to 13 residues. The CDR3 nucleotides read TGCAGCGTTAATCAGGGATTGAATACTGAAGCTTTCTTT. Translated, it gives CSVNQGLNTEAFF.

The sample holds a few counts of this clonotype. The CDR3 spells CASSYGWGSYEQYF. CDR3 sequence (DNA): TGTGCCAGCAGTTACGGTTGGGGGTCCTACGAGCAGTACTTC. The chain has TRBV6-5 and TRBJ2-7; either TRBD1 or TRBD2 may supply D (5 bases each). The germline V and J ends were trimmed by 2 bases and 1 base, with 9 bases remaining between them. Germline values: CDR1 MNHEY, CDR2 SVGAGI. The CDR3 is 14 residues long.

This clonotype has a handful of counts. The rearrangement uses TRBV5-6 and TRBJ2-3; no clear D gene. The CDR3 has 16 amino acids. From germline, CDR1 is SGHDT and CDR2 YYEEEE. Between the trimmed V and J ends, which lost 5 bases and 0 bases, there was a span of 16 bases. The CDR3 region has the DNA TGTGCCAGCAGTTCCGAACTTAGCTGGAGCACAGATACGCAGTATTTT. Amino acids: CASSSELSWSTDTQYF.

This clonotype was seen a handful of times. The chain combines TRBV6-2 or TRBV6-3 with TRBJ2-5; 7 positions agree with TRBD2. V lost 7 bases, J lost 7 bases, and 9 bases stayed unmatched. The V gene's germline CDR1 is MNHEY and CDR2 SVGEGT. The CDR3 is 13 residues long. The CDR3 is CASIQSGIGTQYF. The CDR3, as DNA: TGTGCCAGCATTCAAAGCGGGATCGGGACCCAGTACTTC.

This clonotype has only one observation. The CDR3 DNA reads as TGCAGTGCCTACGGATTTATACAGGGGGCGCCCACAGATACGCAGTATTTT. Translation gives CSAYGFIQGAPTDTQYF. The gene calls are TRBV20-1 and TRBJ2-3; 9 positions match TRBD1. The CDR3 spans 17 residues. From germline, CDR1 is DFQATT and CDR2 SNEGSKA (reference sequence). Trimming cost V 6 bases and J 2 bases; bases outside gene matches: 15.

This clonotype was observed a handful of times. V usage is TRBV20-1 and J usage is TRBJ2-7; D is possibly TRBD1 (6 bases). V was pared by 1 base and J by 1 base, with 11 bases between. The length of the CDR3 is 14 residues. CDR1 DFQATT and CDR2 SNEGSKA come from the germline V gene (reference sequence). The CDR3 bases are TGCAGTGCTAGAGGCGAGACAGGATCCTACGAGCAGTACTTC. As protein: CSARGETGSYEQYF.

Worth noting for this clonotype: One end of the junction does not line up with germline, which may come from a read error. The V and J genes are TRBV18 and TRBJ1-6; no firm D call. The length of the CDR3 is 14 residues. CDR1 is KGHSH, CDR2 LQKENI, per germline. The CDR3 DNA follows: TGTGCCGGCTCACCATTGAACACGGAGGGATCCCTCCACTTT. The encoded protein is CAGSPLNTEGSLHF. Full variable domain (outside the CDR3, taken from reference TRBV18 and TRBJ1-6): NAGVMQNPRHLVRRRGQEARLRCSPMKGHSHVYWYRQLPEEGLKFMVYLQKENIIDESGMPKERFSAEFPKEGPSILRIQQVVRGDSAAYFCAGSPLNTEGSLHFGNGTRLTVT.

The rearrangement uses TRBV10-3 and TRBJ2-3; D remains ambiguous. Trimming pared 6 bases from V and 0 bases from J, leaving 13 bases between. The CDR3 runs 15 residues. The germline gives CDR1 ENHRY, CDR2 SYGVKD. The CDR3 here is CAIRERPGSTDTQYF. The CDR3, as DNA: TGTGCCATCAGAGAGCGACCAGGTAGCACAGATACGCAGTATTTT.

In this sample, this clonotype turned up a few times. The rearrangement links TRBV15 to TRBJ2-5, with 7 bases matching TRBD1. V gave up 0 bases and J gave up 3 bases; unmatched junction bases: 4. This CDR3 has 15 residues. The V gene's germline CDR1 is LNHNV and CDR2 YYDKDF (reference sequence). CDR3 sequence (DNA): TGTGCCACCAGCAGAGATGACACAGGGGAAGAGACCCAGTACTTC. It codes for CATSRDDTGEETQYF.

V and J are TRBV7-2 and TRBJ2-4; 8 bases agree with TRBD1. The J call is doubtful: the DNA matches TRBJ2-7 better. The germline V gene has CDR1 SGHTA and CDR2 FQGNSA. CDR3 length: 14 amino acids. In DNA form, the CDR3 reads TGTGCCAGCAGCTTACTCAGGGGGCCAGACGAGCAGTACTTC. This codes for CASSLLRGPDEQYF.

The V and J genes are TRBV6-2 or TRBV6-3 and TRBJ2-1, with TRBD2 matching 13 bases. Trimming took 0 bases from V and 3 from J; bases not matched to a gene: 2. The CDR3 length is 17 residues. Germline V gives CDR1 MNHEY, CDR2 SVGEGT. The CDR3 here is CASSYSGLAGVYNEQFF. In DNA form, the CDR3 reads TGTGCCAGCAGTTACTCCGGACTAGCGGGAGTCTACAATGAGCAGTTCTTC.

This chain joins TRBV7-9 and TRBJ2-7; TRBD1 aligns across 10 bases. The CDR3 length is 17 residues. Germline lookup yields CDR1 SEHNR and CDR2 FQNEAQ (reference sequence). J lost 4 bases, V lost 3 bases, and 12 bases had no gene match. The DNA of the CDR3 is TGTGCCAGCAGCTTGGAAAAGGTCCGGGACAGGGGTTACGAGCAGTACTTC. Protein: CASSLEKVRDRGYEQYF.

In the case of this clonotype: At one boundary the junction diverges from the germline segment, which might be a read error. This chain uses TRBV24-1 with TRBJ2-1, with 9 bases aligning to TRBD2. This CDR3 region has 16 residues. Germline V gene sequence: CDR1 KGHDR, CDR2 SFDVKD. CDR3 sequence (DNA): TGCGCCACCAGTGTGGGACTAGCTCGGGCCTACAATGAGCAGTTCTTC. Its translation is CATSVGLARAYNEQFF.

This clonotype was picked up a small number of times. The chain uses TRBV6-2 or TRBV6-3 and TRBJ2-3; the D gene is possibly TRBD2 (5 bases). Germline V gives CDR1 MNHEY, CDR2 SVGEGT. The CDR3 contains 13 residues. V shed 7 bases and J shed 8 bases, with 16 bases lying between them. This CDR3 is CASMRRTVGTQYF. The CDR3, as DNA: TGTGCCAGCATGAGACGGACTGTGGGTACGCAGTATTTT.

CDR3 DNA sequence: TGTGCCACCAGTGATTGGACTAGCGGGATGAACACCGGGGAGCTGTTTTTT. It encodes CATSDWTSGMNTGELFF. V usage is TRBV24-1 and J usage is TRBJ2-2; 12 nucleotides match TRBD2. Germline lookup yields CDR1 KGHDR and CDR2 SFDVKD. With 2 bases clipped from V and 1 base from J, the junction kept 1 base outside the gene matches. The CDR3 contains 17 residues.

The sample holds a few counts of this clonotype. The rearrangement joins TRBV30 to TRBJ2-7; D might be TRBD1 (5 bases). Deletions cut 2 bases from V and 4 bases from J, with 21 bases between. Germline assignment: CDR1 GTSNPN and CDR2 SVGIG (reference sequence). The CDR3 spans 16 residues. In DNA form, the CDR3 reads TGTGCCTGGAGTAGGGGCCTCCCCCCCATCCTTTACGAGCAGTACTTC. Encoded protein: CAWSRGLPPILYEQYF.

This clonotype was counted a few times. The CDR3 nucleotides are TGCAGCGTTGAATTCGTCCAAGAGACCCAGTACTTC. This sequence encodes CSVEFVQETQYF. The genes are TRBV29-1 and TRBJ2-5; D gene unclear. Between the trimmed V and J ends, which lost 2 bases and 1 base, there was a span of 5 bases. Germline CDR1 SQVTM, CDR2 ANQGSEA. The CDR3 has 12 amino acids.

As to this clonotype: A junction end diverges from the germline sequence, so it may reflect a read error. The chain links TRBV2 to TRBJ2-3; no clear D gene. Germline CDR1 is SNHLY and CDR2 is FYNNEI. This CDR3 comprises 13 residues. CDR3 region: CASSRRSPETQYF. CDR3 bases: TGTGCCAGCAGTAGAAGGTCCCCAGAGACGCAGTATTTT.

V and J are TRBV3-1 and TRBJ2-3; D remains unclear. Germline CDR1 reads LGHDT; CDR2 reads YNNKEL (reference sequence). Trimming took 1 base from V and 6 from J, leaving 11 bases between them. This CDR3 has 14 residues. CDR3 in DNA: TGTGCCAGCAGCCAAGCCTCCCGGCCCGATACGCAGTATTTT. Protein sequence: CASSQASRPDTQYF.

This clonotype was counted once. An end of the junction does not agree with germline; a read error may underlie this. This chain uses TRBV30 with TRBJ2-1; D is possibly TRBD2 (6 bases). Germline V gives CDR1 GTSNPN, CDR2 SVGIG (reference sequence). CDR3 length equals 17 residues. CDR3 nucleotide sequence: TGTGCCTGGAGAACCTCCCCTCGGGAGCGGATCTACAATGGGCAGTTCTTC. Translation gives CAWRTSPRERIYNGQFF.

CDR3 DNA sequence: TGCGCCAGCAGCTTGTCGAGACAGTTTAACTATGGCTACACCTTC. It specifies CASSLSRQFNYGYTF. The genes are TRBV5-1 and TRBJ1-2; D is perhaps TRBD1 (5 bases). CDR3 length: 15 residues. V gave up 1 base and J gave up 1 base, with 11 bases separating them. Germline lookup yields CDR1 SGHRS and CDR2 YFSETQ.

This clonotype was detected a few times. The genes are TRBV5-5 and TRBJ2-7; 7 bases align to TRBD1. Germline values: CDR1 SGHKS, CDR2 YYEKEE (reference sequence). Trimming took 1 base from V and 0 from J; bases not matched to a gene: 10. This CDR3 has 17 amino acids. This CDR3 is CASSLSDRAWRSYEQYF. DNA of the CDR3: TGTGCCAGCAGCTTGTCAGACAGGGCCTGGCGCTCCTACGAGCAGTACTTC.